A selection of T cell receptor beta chains follows, all from one sample in a study of T cells in Graves' hyperthyroidism and ophthalmopathy. Each CDR3 protein gets one entry after TCRdb re-called the multiplex PCR reads with MiXCR. The sample has about 350,000 distinct CDR3 sequences; around 14% are singletons. Sequencing input: blood. Receptors were obtained from a woman between 25 and 40 years old with Graves' hyperthyroidism. CDR3s include the opening cysteine and the closing phenylalanine or tryptophan.

v_call cdr3_aa
TRBV27 CASSLSLLAANEQFF
TRBV20-1 CSARARRMYNEQFF
TRBV6-2/TRBV6-3 CASNEGGLYEQYF
TRBV6-2/TRBV6-3 CASIGDSDYEQYF
TRBV20-1 CSALRGESGQPQHF
TRBV6-4 CASSEEWNQPQHF
TRBV30 CAWRLADSYEQYF
TRBV7-9 CASAGGRGQETQYF
TRBV28 CASSIPRGGEKLFF
TRBV18 CASSPGQTATNEKLFF
TRBV28 CASRGGVHEQYF
TRBV11-2 CASSFRAAGEWSSYNEQFF
TRBV11-2 CASSLGAAQFF
TRBV19 CASRTPPGQGPDTQYF
TRBV3-1 CASSQHTGTATLSYRYNEQFF
TRBV2 CASSVGGGGYGYTF